These 23 T cell receptor beta chains were sequenced from one sample in a study of cytomegalovirus exposure and HLA in healthy donors. Vbeta (60) and Jbeta (13) primers were used in the PCR. Here immunoSEQ multiplex PCR was the method, and the copy in TCRdb shows in-frame clones only, minus some. This table holds some 130,000 clones, approximately 79% found once. The sample comprised PBMCs. The source is a man aged 40-49 years in good health and CMV-seropositive.

The genes are TRBV27 and TRBJ1-5; D unresolved. In germline, CDR1 is MNHEY, CDR2 SMNVEV (reference sequence). CDR3 length equals 17 residues. Between the trimmed V and J ends, which lost 4 bases and 2 bases, there was a span of 18 bases. The CDR3 DNA reads TGTGCCAGCAGTTCCGGCCGAGGCCATTGGGGCAATCAGCCCCAGCATTTT. Encoded protein: CASSSGRGHWGNQPQHF.

The gene calls are TRBV28 and TRBJ1-2; 7 bases line up with TRBD1. After removal of 5 bases from V and 14 bases from J, the junction contained 11 bases not matched to a gene. This CDR3 is 12 amino acids long. The V gene's germline CDR1 is MDHEN and CDR2 SYDVKM. Here the CDR3 DNA reads TGTGCCAGCAGTCTAACGACAGGGCGACATACCTTC. It encodes CASSLTTGRHTF.

This sequence joins TRBV6-5 and TRBJ2-1; 11 bases match TRBD2. The CDR3 is made up of 14 amino acids. The V gene end was trimmed by 7 bases and the J gene end by 9 bases; junction bases not matched to a gene: 8. The V gene's germline CDR1 is MNHEY and CDR2 SVGAGI. DNA of the CDR3: TGTGCCAGCATCCTGACTAGCGGGAACGCTGAGCAGTTCTTC. Translating it yields CASILTSGNAEQFF.

The genes are TRBV14 and TRBJ1-2; the match to TRBD1 covers 9 bases. This CDR3 is 14 amino acids long. Germline V CDR1 and CDR2: SGHDN, FVKESK. Trimming took 4 bases from V and 8 from J; bases not matched to a gene: 8. CDR3 sequence (DNA): TGTGCCAGCAGCCCTGATACAGGGGGCGGCGGCTACACCTTC. It specifies CASSPDTGGGGYTF.

This clone was detected once. The rearrangement links TRBV7-8 to TRBJ2-7, with no clear D. The ends were cut back, 0 bases at V and 0 bases at J, with 6 bases in the middle. Germline CDR1 SGHVS, CDR2 FQNEAQ. The CDR3 runs 14 residues. The CDR3 region has the DNA TGTGCCAGCAGCTTAGCTTACGGCTCCTACGAGCAGTACTTC. This gives the protein CASSLAYGSYEQYF.

The V gene is TRBV19, the J gene TRBJ1-2; D gene uncertain. Trimming shortened V by 5 bases and J by 2 bases, and 9 bases separated the two germline ends. The CDR3 has 13 residues. Germline V gene lookup returns CDR1 LNHDA and CDR2 SQIVND (reference sequence). The CDR3 sequence: CASSFDLNYGYTF. CDR3 DNA: TGTGCCAGTAGTTTTGACTTAAACTATGGCTACACCTTC.

The rearrangement uses TRBV28 and TRBJ1-5; a weak D match, TRBD1 (5 bases). Germline V gene lookup returns CDR1 MDHEN and CDR2 SYDVKM. Trimming removed 7 bases from V and 5 bases from J, with 9 bases in between. The CDR3 has 12 amino acids. This CDR3 reads CASMAGHQPQHF. Written as DNA, the CDR3 is TGTGCCAGCATGGCGGGGCATCAGCCCCAGCATTTT.

The sample holds a few counts of this clone. The chain is built from TRBV6-1 and TRBJ1-5; possibly TRBD1 for D (5 bases). This CDR3 contains 14 residues. Per germline, CDR1 MNHNS and CDR2 SASEGT. V dropped 7 bases and J dropped 7 bases, with 17 bases sitting between them. The CDR3 loop is CASTVTGDWQPQHF. CDR3 nucleotides: TGTGCCAGCACGGTAACGGGGGATTGGCAGCCCCAGCATTTT.

Note on this clone: Other DNA variants within this sample encode the same CDR3. The chain links TRBV6-1 to TRBJ1-5; tentative D call: TRBD1 (5 bases). CDR1 is MNHNS and CDR2 is SASEGT in the germline V gene. The CDR3 sequence is 12 residues long. V was clipped by 6 bases and J by 4 bases, with 7 bases between them. The CDR3 sequence is CASRTVNQPQHF. In nucleotides, the CDR3 is TGTGCCAGCAGGACAGTTAATCAGCCCCAGCATTTT.

This chain uses TRBV7-9 with TRBJ2-7; perhaps TRBD2 as D (5 bases). The V end was cut by 0 bases, the J end by 3 bases, with 9 bases between. There are 14 residues in the CDR3. Germline V lookup: CDR1 SEHNR, CDR2 FQNEAQ (reference sequence). CDR3 coding DNA: TGTGCCAGCAGCTTAGCGGGAGAGGTCTACGAGCAGTACTTC. Translating gives CASSLAGEVYEQYF.

This clone is a singleton in its sample. V is TRBV5-1 and J is TRBJ1-1; D unclear. Germline lookup yields CDR1 SGHRS and CDR2 YFSETQ. Trimming took 0 bases from V and 7 from J, leaving 13 bases between them. This CDR3 has 14 amino acids. As DNA, the CDR3 is TGCGCCAGCAGCTTGGACACCGCGGTGTATGAAGCTTTCTTT. Residues: CASSLDTAVYEAFF.

J is TRBJ2-6 and V is TRBV5-1; D unresolved. Germline V gene data show CDR1 as SGHRS and CDR2 as YFSETQ. CDR3 length: 17 residues. V dropped 4 bases and J dropped 0 bases, with 14 bases sitting between them. CDR3 in DNA: TGCGCCAGCAGCAGAGACAAGCTTTTCTCTGGGGCCAACGTCCTGACTTTC. Amino acids: CASSRDKLFSGANVLTF.

J is TRBJ1-6 and V is TRBV15; D gene ambiguous. There are 15 residues in the CDR3. Trimming left V 8 bases short and J 5 bases short, with 16 bases between. Germline CDR1 LNHNV, CDR2 YYDKDF (reference sequence). CDR3 sequence: CATAPEWQDNSPLHF. DNA of the CDR3: TGTGCCACCGCCCCCGAGTGGCAGGATAATTCACCCCTCCACTTT.

This clone was seen only once. The chain uses TRBV19 and TRBJ2-1, with 9 positions matching TRBD2. The CDR3 extends over 16 amino acids. The germline CDR1 and CDR2 sequences are LNHDA and SQIVND (reference sequence). V lost 1 base, J lost 5 bases, and 6 bases stayed unmatched. The CDR3: CASSIVGGRANNEQFF. The DNA of the CDR3 is TGTGCCAGTAGTATAGTGGGCGGGAGGGCCAACAATGAGCAGTTCTTC.

The chain couples TRBV2 to TRBJ2-1; the match to TRBD2 covers 11 bases. Unmatched junction bases numbered 7, after V lost 6 bases and J lost 3 bases. CDR3 length equals 16 residues. Germline V gene data show CDR1 as SNHLY and CDR2 as FYNNEI. CDR3 residues: CASRGKTSGDYNEQFF. The CDR3, as DNA: TGTGCCAGCAGGGGAAAGACTAGCGGGGACTACAATGAGCAGTTCTTC.

The chain combines TRBV27 with TRBJ2-1, with 7 bases that match TRBD2. Trimming took 7 bases from V and 9 from J; bases not matched to a gene: 9. The CDR3 has 13 residues. Germline CDR1 reads MNHEY; CDR2 reads SMNVEV (reference sequence). CDR3 nucleotides: TGTGCCAGCAATTGGCAGGGCGGGGGTGAGCAGTTCTTC. This gives the protein CASNWQGGGEQFF.

The V call is TRBV4-1, the J call TRBJ1-6; D gene uncertain. There are 15 residues in the CDR3. V was trimmed by 0 bases and J by 7 bases, leaving 10 bases between them. CDR1 MGHRA and CDR2 YSYEKL come from the germline V gene. CDR3 nucleotides: TGCGCCAGCAGCCAAGAGGTATCAGAAAATTCACCCCTCCACTTT. Its protein product is CASSQEVSENSPLHF.

The J gene is TRBJ2-7, the V gene TRBV7-9; no clear D gene. CDR3 size: 14 residues. Germline values: CDR1 SEHNR, CDR2 FQNEAQ (reference sequence). Trimming removed 1 base at V and 2 bases at J, with 9 bases between. The CDR3 DNA follows: TGTGCCAGCAGCTTAGGGTCGCGGACCTACGAGCAGTACTTC. Translation gives CASSLGSRTYEQYF.

This clone has a single count. This chain connects TRBV5-1 to TRBJ2-7, with a tentative D call TRBD1 (6 bases). Per germline, CDR1 SGHRS and CDR2 YFSETQ. Trimming pared 3 bases from V and 1 base from J, leaving 14 bases between. There are 15 residues in the CDR3. The CDR3 region is CASSSSTGISYEQYF. The CDR3 coding sequence is TGCGCCAGCAGCTCCTCGACAGGTATATCCTACGAGCAGTACTTC.

The genes are TRBV4-2 and TRBJ1-2; weak D call: TRBD1 (6 bases). With 3 bases removed from V and 4 bases from J, the gap between germline ends came to 18 bases. This CDR3 is built from 16 residues. Looked up from germline, CDR1 is LGHNA and CDR2 is YNFKEQ. The CDR3 bases are TGTGCCAGCAGCCAGGACAGAAGGACCGCGCTCTATGGCTACACCTTC. It codes for CASSQDRRTALYGYTF.

The CDR3 sequence is CASSQGPGLAEETQYF. The CDR3 DNA reads as TGCGCCAGCAGCCAAGGTCCGGGACTAGCGGAAGAGACCCAGTACTTC. The J gene is TRBJ2-5, the V gene TRBV4-1; 11 nucleotides align to TRBD2. CDR3 size: 16 residues. Germline CDR1 and CDR2: MGHRA and YSYEKL. V shed 1 base, J shed 3 bases, and the junction held 4 bases outside the gene matches.

The V and J genes are TRBV5-1 and TRBJ2-3, with a possible D match to TRBD2 (6 bases). V lost 4 bases and J 7 bases, leaving 13 bases between the germline ends. CDR3 length: 13 residues. Germline loops: CDR1 SGHRS, CDR2 YFSETQ. CDR3 loop: CASSPGLFYTQYF. Here the CDR3 DNA reads TGCGCCAGCAGCCCGGGACTGTTCTATACGCAGTATTTT.

This clone was observed a handful of times. This rearrangement joins TRBV7-3 to TRBJ1-2, with a tentative D call TRBD1 (5 bases). CDR3 length equals 14 residues. Germline values: CDR1 SGHTA, CDR2 FQGTGA. Between the trimmed V and J ends, which lost 1 base and 3 bases, there was a span of 9 bases. The CDR3 nucleotides are TGTGCCAGCAGCTTAATCCCGGGGGACTATGGCTACACCTTC. It codes for CASSLIPGDYGYTF.